This T cell receptor beta chain was sequenced during a study of shared clonotypes between healthy human individuals. Study-wide points: Unshared clonotypes carried lower generation probabilities than those common to all four donors.

Clones were sequenced by immunoSEQ multiplex PCR, and TCRdb holds only the in-frame ones, with some missing. The table records about 2.3 million clones, about nine tenths of them present only once. This clone is a singleton in its sample. Antigen: not known. This CDR3 contains 16 residues. Germline V lookup: CDR1 SGHNT, CDR2 YYREEE (reference sequence). With 0 bases removed from V and 1 base from J, the gap between germline ends came to 12 bases. Donors, without exception, were Caucasian adults residing in Nashville, Tennessee. Both subsets, CD45RA+ naive and CD45RA-negative memory, were split from the CD4+ cells.

The sequenced sample was naive CD4+ T cells from PBMCs. Subset: CD45RA+ positively selected. The gene calls are TRBV5-4 and TRBJ2-3, with TRBD2 as a possible D gene (7 bases). The source of this sequence is a man younger than 35 in good health. Some clones in this sample may be carry-over from other donors' samples. Here the CDR3 reads CASSLEGEGRTDTQYF. DNA for the CDR3: TGTGCCAGCAGCTTGGAGGGGGAGGGCCGCACAGATACGCAGTATTTT.